The 25 T cell receptor beta chains below come from one sample, sequenced in a study of CD8 T cells in ankylosing spondylitis. Using its own MiXCR run on the 5' RACE reads, TCRdb lists one record per CDR3 protein. The sample includes a few hundred thousand distinct CDR3 sequences, about 18% of them seen just once. The specimen was blood, either unsorted or a sorted T cell fraction (not recorded which). The receptors originated from a male donor with ankylosing spondylitis or in good health (not recorded which).

This clonotype was seen more than once but under ten times. The V gene is TRBV4-2, the J gene TRBJ2-7; D is perhaps TRBD1 (6 bases). The germline V gene encodes CDR1 LGHNA and CDR2 YNFKEQ. V lost 4 bases to trimming and J lost 0 bases, with 13 bases between them. CDR3 size: 15 residues. The chain's CDR3 is CASSPRQAASYEQYF. CDR3 bases: TGTGCCAGCAGCCCCAGACAGGCTGCCTCCTACGAGCAGTACTTC.

The chain joins TRBV4-3 to TRBJ2-3, with D possibly matching TRBD2 (6 bases). Trimming took 4 bases from V and 0 from J, leaving 14 bases between them. The CDR3 has 16 amino acids. Germline V lookup: CDR1 LGHNA, CDR2 YSLEER. DNA for the CDR3: TGCGCCAGCAGCCCGGGGGACGGACTGAGCACAGATACGCAGTATTTT. Amino acid sequence: CASSPGDGLSTDTQYF.

The chain employs TRBV27 and TRBJ2-1; 9 bases are shared with TRBD2. The junction had 6 bases not matched to a gene; V was cut back by 0 bases and J by 6 bases. This CDR3 has 16 residues. Germline loops: CDR1 MNHEY, CDR2 SMNVEV (reference sequence). In DNA form, the CDR3 reads TGTGCCAGCAGTTTATCGGGCGGGAGGGTTATCAATGAGCAGTTCTTC. This encodes CASSLSGGRVINEQFF.

The chain links TRBV7-2 to TRBJ2-2; 14 positions match TRBD2. Per the germline V gene, CDR1 is SGHTA and CDR2 is FQGNSA. The ends lost 5 bases at V and 7 bases at J; junction bases unmatched: 9. The CDR3 covers 17 residues. In nucleotides, the CDR3 is TGTGCCAGCAGCGGAGATTGGGGACTAGCGGGAGTCGGGGAGCTGTTTTTT. It specifies CASSGDWGLAGVGELFF. Full variable domain (remainder filled in from reference TRBV7-2 and TRBJ2-2): GAGVSQSPSNKVTEKGKDVELRCDPISGHTALYWYRQSLGQGLEFLIYFQGNSAPDKSGLPSDRFSAERTGGSVSTLTIQRTQQEDSAVYLCASSGDWGLAGVGELFFGEGSRLTVL.

Ten or more counts support this clonotype. The rearrangement uses TRBV4-3 and TRBJ2-2; the match to TRBD2 covers 12 bases. CDR1 is LGHNA and CDR2 is YSLEER in the germline V gene. CDR3 length: 18 residues. The V gene end was trimmed by 3 bases and the J gene end by 1 base; junction bases not matched to a gene: 6. The CDR3 region is CASSQRLAGAMNTGELFF. For the CDR3, the DNA is TGCGCCAGCAGCCAGAGACTAGCGGGAGCTATGAACACCGGGGAGCTGTTTTTT.

This clonotype was recorded a few times. The V call is TRBV20-1, the J call TRBJ2-2; D is uncertain. Trimming stripped 0 bases from V and 3 bases from J, with 8 bases between. Per the germline V gene, CDR1 is DFQATT and CDR2 is SNEGSKA (reference sequence). This CDR3 region has 14 residues. The CDR3 DNA follows: TGCAGTGCTAGAGATCTGGGCTACACCGGGGAGCTGTTTTTT. This encodes CSARDLGYTGELFF.

This rearrangement joins TRBV2 to TRBJ2-7; 13 nucleotides line up with TRBD2. The CDR3 consists of 16 residues. CDR1 is SNHLY and CDR2 is FYNNEI in the germline V gene. V shed 0 bases, J shed 5 bases, and the junction held 4 bases outside the gene matches. The CDR3 bases are TGTGCCAGCAGTGAAGCCGAGGGACTAGCGGGAAACGAGCAGTACTTC. Protein: CASSEAEGLAGNEQYF.

CDR3 nucleotide sequence: TGCAGCGTTTCCACGGAACGCGGCGAGCAGTACTTC. The encoded protein is CSVSTERGEQYF. The V gene is TRBV29-1, the J gene TRBJ2-7, with D unclear. Trimming shortened V by 5 bases and J by 6 bases, and 14 bases separated the two germline ends. CDR3 size: 12 residues. CDR1 is SQVTM, CDR2 ANQGSEA, per germline.

This clonotype has a handful of counts. The chain has TRBV7-9 and TRBJ2-7; TRBD2 aligns across 8 bases. The V gene end was trimmed by 11 bases and the J gene end by 4 bases; junction bases not matched to a gene: 7. This CDR3 region has 12 residues. Germline V gene sequence: CDR1 SEHNR, CDR2 FQNEAQ (reference sequence). CDR3 sequence reads: CASGSGIYEQYF. CDR3 nucleotide sequence: TGTGCCTCTGGTAGCGGGATTTACGAGCAGTACTTC.

This clonotype occurred many times. The chain's CDR3 is CASSSDFNSYNEQFF. Written as DNA, the CDR3 is TGTGCCAGCAGTTCGGACTTCAATTCCTACAATGAGCAGTTCTTC. The J gene is TRBJ2-1, the V gene TRBV27; D is perhaps TRBD2 (5 bases). Looked up from germline, CDR1 is MNHEY and CDR2 is SMNVEV (reference sequence). This CDR3 spans 15 amino acids. Trimming took 4 bases from V and 1 from J, leaving 11 bases between them.

The sample holds many counts of this clonotype. This chain links TRBV27 with TRBJ2-7; D is perhaps TRBD1 (5 bases). Germline assignment: CDR1 MNHEY and CDR2 SMNVEV (reference sequence). CDR3 length equals 15 residues. Trimming removed 1 base from V and 3 bases from J, with 13 bases in between. CDR3 nucleotide sequence: TGTGCCAGCAGTTTATACGTAGGGGCGGACTACGAGCAGTACTTC. It codes for CASSLYVGADYEQYF.

This clonotype was observed a few times. This chain connects TRBV6-5 to TRBJ2-3, with a possible D match to TRBD2 (6 bases). The CDR3 loop spans 17 amino acids. V shed 4 bases and J shed 2 bases, with 19 bases lying between them. Germline CDR1 MNHEY, CDR2 SVGAGI. The CDR3: CASSSTLAGLNTDTQYF. The CDR3 DNA reads as TGTGCCAGCAGTTCCACTCTTGCGGGGTTAAACACAGATACGCAGTATTTT.

This clonotype has only a few counts. V usage is TRBV25-1 and J usage is TRBJ2-1; no clear D gene. V lost 1 base, J lost 0 bases, and 10 bases lay in between. The length of the CDR3 is 16 residues. Germline CDR1 is MGHDK and CDR2 is SYGVNS. The CDR3 DNA reads as TGTGCCAGCAGTGAATTCGGATCACCCTCCTACAATGAGCAGTTCTTC. Its translation: CASSEFGSPSYNEQFF.

This clonotype was seen ten or more times. The CDR3 region is CASSEIPENTEAFF. CDR3 DNA: TGTGCCAGCAGTGAAATTCCGGAGAACACTGAAGCTTTCTTT. The chain uses TRBV6-1 and TRBJ1-1; unclear D gene. Trimming cost V 2 bases and J 1 base, with 8 bases left between them. Germline loops: CDR1 MNHNS, CDR2 SASEGT. The CDR3 totals 14 residues.

This rearrangement joins TRBV7-9 to TRBJ2-7; D remains unclear. This CDR3 is 13 amino acids long. Germline V gene sequence: CDR1 SEHNR, CDR2 FQNEAQ (reference sequence). The V end was cut by 4 bases, the J end by 2 bases, with 9 bases between. The CDR3 is CASSSARTYEQYF. Written as DNA, the CDR3 is TGTGCCAGCAGCTCCGCGCGGACCTACGAGCAGTACTTC.

This clonotype occurred a few times. This chain joins TRBV12-3 or TRBV12-4 and TRBJ1-5; D is unclear. CDR3 size: 13 residues. Trimming took off 3 bases at V and 2 bases at J, with 5 bases between the two ends. This CDR3 is CASSFLGNQPQHF. CDR3 bases: TGTGCCAGCAGTTTTTTGGGCAATCAGCCCCAGCATTTT.

This clonotype occurred many times. The chain combines TRBV6-6 with TRBJ2-3; 8 bases map to TRBD2. The J segment lost 4 bases and the V segment lost 5 bases, leaving 2 bases of the junction unmatched. Germline loops: CDR1 MNHNY, CDR2 SVGAGI (reference sequence). The CDR3 loop spans 13 amino acids. The CDR3 reads CASSPGGADTQYF. CDR3 sequence (DNA): TGTGCCAGCAGTCCCGGGGGGGCAGATACGCAGTATTTT.

This clonotype was observed a handful of times. V and J are TRBV6-2 or TRBV6-3 and TRBJ2-7, with 8 bases lining up with TRBD2. Germline CDR1 is MNHEY and CDR2 is SVGEGT. There are 15 residues in the CDR3. Trimming at V came to 4 bases and at J to 3 bases, leaving 8 bases not matched to a gene. As DNA, the CDR3 is TGTGCCAGCAGTTGGGGGCTAGCGGGCTACTACGAGCAGTACTTC. It encodes CASSWGLAGYYEQYF.

The chain is built from TRBV4-1 and TRBJ2-1; D could derive from TRBD1 or TRBD2 (5 bases each). CDR3 length equals 12 residues. Germline V gives CDR1 MGHRA, CDR2 YSYEKL. V was shortened by 8 bases and J by 7 bases, with 12 bases between the two germline ends. CDR3 coding DNA: TGCGCCAGCTCCCATGAGGGGAATGAGCAGTTCTTC. Amino acids: CASSHEGNEQFF.

This clonotype was counted between two and nine times. The chain recombines TRBV20-1 with TRBJ2-1; 11 bases map to TRBD2. This CDR3 comprises 15 residues. Trimming took 6 bases from V and 4 from J; bases not matched to a gene: 8. Looked up from germline, CDR1 is DFQATT and CDR2 is SNEGSKA (reference sequence). The CDR3 region is CSAPGLAVGYNEQFF. For the CDR3, the DNA is TGCAGTGCCCCGGGACTAGCGGTAGGTTACAATGAGCAGTTCTTC.

This clonotype turned up a few times. The chain joins TRBV2 to TRBJ2-7; tentatively, D is TRBD1 or TRBD2 (5 bases each). The CDR3 spans 14 residues. The germline gives CDR1 SNHLY, CDR2 FYNNEI. Trimming shortened V by 7 bases and J by 3 bases, and 16 bases separated the two germline ends. The CDR3 spells CASTVTEGYYEQYF. The CDR3 DNA sequence: TGTGCCAGCACGGTGACTGAGGGGTACTACGAGCAGTACTTC.

This clonotype was seen more than once but under ten times. The V gene is TRBV27, the J gene TRBJ2-1; 7 positions agree with TRBD2. V lost 5 bases and J lost 4; bases outside the gene matches: 8. The germline V gene encodes CDR1 MNHEY and CDR2 SMNVEV (reference sequence). CDR3 size: 15 residues. The CDR3 spells CASSIPLGGYNEQFF. The DNA of the CDR3 is TGTGCCAGCAGTATACCTTTGGGAGGGTACAATGAGCAGTTCTTC.

This clonotype has at least ten counts. The chain couples TRBV12-3 or TRBV12-4 to TRBJ2-6; D gene ambiguous. CDR3 size: 14 residues. V lost 6 bases to trimming and J lost 6 bases, with 12 bases between them. CDR3 DNA sequence: TGTGCCAGCAGCCCGGGTGGGCCGGCCAACGTCCTGACTTTC. It yields the protein CASSPGGPANVLTF.

This clonotype has only a few counts. This CDR3 reads CASSQDLERASSNQPQHF. The CDR3 nucleotides are TGTGCCAGCAGCCAAGACTTGGAGAGGGCCTCTAGCAATCAGCCCCAGCATTTT. This chain uses TRBV3-1 with TRBJ1-5, with no clear D. Germline V gene data show CDR1 as LGHDT and CDR2 as YNNKEL (reference sequence). Trimming removed 0 bases from V and 0 bases from J, with 15 bases in between. The CDR3 extends over 18 amino acids.

The chain combines TRBV15 with TRBJ2-7; D is undetermined. Germline assignment: CDR1 LNHNV and CDR2 YYDKDF (reference sequence). The CDR3 consists of 15 residues. V lost 0 bases and J lost 2, with 11 bases in between. This CDR3 reads CATSRDQLEPYEQYF. The DNA of the CDR3 is TGTGCCACCAGCAGAGATCAGTTAGAACCCTACGAGCAGTACTTC.